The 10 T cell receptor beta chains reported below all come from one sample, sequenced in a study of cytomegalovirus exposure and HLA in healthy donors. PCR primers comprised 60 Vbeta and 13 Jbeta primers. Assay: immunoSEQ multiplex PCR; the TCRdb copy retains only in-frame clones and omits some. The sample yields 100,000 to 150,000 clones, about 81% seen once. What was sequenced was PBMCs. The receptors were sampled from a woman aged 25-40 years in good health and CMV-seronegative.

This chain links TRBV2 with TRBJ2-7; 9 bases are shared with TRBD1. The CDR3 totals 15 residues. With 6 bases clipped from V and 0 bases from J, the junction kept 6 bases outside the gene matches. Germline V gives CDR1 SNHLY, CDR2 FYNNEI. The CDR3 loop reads CASSGNRGLSYEQYF. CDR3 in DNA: TGTGCCAGCAGCGGGAACAGGGGGCTCTCCTACGAGCAGTACTTC.

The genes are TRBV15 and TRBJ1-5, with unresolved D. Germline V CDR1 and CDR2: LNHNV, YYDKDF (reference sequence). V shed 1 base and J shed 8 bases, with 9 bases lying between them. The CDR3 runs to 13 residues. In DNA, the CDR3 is TGTGCCACCAGCAGAGCCCGCTTAGAGCCCCAGCATTTT. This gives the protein CATSRARLEPQHF. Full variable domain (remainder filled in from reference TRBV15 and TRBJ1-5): DAMVIQNPRYQVTQFGKPVTLSCSQTLNHNVMYWYQQKSSQAPKLLFHYYDKDFNNEADTPDNFQSRRPNTSFCFLDIRSPGLGDTAMYLCATSRARLEPQHFGDGTRLSIL.

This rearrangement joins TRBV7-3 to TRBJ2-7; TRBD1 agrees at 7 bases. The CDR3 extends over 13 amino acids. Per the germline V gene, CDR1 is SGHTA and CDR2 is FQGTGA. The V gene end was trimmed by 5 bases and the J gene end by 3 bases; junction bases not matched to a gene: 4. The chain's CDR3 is CASSRDSGYEQYF. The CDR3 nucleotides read TGTGCCAGCAGCCGGGACAGCGGCTACGAGCAGTACTTC.

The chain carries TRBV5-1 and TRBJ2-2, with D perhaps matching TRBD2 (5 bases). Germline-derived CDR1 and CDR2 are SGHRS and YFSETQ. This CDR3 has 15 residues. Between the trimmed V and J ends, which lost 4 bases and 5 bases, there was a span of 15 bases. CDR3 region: CASSQYTSGTGELFF. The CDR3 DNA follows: TGCGCCAGCAGCCAATATACCTCGGGGACCGGGGAGCTGTTTTTT.

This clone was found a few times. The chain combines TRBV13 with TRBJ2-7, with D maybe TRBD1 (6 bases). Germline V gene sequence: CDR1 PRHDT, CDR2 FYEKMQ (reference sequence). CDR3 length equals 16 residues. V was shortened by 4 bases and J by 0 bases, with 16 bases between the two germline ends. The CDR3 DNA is TGTGCCAGCAGCTCATACCTCGGACAGCTCTCCTACGAGCAGTACTTC. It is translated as CASSSYLGQLSYEQYF. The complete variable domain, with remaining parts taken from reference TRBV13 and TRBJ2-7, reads AAGVIQSPRHLIKEKRETATLKCYPIPRHDTVYWYQQGPGQDPQFLISFYEKMQSDKGSIPDRFSAQQFSDYHSELNMSSLELGDSALYFCASSSYLGQLSYEQYFGPGTRLTVT.

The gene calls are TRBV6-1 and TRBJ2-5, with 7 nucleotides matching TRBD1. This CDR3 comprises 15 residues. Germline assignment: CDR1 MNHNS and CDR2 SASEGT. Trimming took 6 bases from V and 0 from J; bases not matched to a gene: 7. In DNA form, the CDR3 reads TGTGCCAGCAGAGAGGGACAGACTTACCAAGAGACCCAGTACTTC. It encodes CASREGQTYQETQYF.

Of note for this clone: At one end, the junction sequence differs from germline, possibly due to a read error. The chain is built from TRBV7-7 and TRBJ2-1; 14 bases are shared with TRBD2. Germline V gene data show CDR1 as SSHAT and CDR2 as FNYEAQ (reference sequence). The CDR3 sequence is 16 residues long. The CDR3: CASSPLGLAGVNEQFF. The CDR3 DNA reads TGTGCTAGCAGCCCCCTGGGACTAGCGGGGGTCAATGAGCAGTTCTTC.

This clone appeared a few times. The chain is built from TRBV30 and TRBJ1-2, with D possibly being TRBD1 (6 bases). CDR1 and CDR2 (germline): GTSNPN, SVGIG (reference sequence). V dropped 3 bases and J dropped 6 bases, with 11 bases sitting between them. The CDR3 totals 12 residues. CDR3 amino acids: CAWRPGADGYTF. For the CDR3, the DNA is TGTGCCTGGAGGCCAGGGGCCGATGGCTACACCTTC.

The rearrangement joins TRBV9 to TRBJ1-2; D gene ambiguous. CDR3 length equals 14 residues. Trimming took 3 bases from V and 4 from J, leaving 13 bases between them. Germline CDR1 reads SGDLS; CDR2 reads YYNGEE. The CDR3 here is CASSAPPGGYGYTF. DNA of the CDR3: TGTGCCAGCAGCGCCCCCCCGGGAGGCTATGGCTACACCTTC.

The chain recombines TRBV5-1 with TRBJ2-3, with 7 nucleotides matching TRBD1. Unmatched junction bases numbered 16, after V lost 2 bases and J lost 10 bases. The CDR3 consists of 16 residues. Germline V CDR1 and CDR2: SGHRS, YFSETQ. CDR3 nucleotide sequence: TGCGCCAGCAGCTTAGCCCCCGGGACCACCGGACAGGCGCAGTATTTT. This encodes CASSLAPGTTGQAQYF.